This T cell receptor (beta chain) derives from a study of T-cell reconstitution after alpha-beta-depleted transplantation in children. The study's findings and limits: After transplant, at about two months, alpha-beta T cells were reportedly derived from several hundred expanded graft clones.

Germline CDR1 is MNHNS and CDR2 is SASEGT. This CDR3 has 14 amino acids. V was shortened by 6 bases and J by 1 base, with 13 bases between the two germline ends. TCRbeta library construction was performed incorporating unique molecular identifiers. Via MiXCR, TCRdb re-called the PCR reads, giving one row per CDR3 protein. The data hold 500,000 to 600,000 distinct CDR3 sequences, with 25% to 30% observed a single time. Remarks on this clonotype: Its antigen is not known.

The sequence was collected from a boy less than two years old with Wiskott-Aldrich syndrome, due to receive a stem cell transplant. Sequenced here: PBMCs, sampled before TCRalphabeta/CD19-depleted stem cell transplant. The chain has TRBV6-1 and TRBJ2-7; D call uncertain. Here the CDR3 reads CASRKVQKSYEQYF. DNA of the CDR3: TGTGCCAGCAGAAAGGTCCAGAAATCCTACGAGCAGTACTTC.